This entry lists 18 T cell receptor beta chains sequenced from one sample in a study of spatial heterogeneity in lung cancer. TCRdb itself ran the 5' RACE reads through MiXCR, one entry per CDR3 protein. The sample lists about 52,000 distinct CDR3 sequences; about 7.4% were seen once. Time point meaning: blood at routine non-recurrence follow-up after resection. The sequenced material consisted of unsorted whole RNA from tumor, nontumor lung or frozen PBMC. Sequencing used PBMCs, obtained at follow-up. These TCRs come from a female donor with early-stage non-small cell lung cancer.

The chain combines TRBV27 with TRBJ1-2; 10 positions agree with TRBD1. Germline trimming cut 5 bases from V and 4 bases from J; bases unmatched to any gene: 7. Germline V gene sequence: CDR1 MNHEY, CDR2 SMNVEV (reference sequence). The CDR3 contains 15 residues. Here the CDR3 DNA reads TGTGCCAGCAGTAACCGGGACAGGGGCGGCTATGGCTACACCTTC. As protein: CASSNRDRGGYGYTF.

This clonotype was recorded many times. V is TRBV12-3 or TRBV12-4 and J is TRBJ1-5; D not resolved. The CDR3 is 13 amino acids. Trimming removed 9 bases at V and 9 bases at J, with 18 bases between. As DNA, the CDR3 is TGTGCCAGTAACGAGGACGGCACCGGGCCCCAGCATTTT. Encoded protein: CASNEDGTGPQHF.

This clonotype was counted many times. V gene TRBV2 combines with J gene TRBJ2-5; unclear D gene. This CDR3 contains 13 residues. The V end lost 7 bases, the J end lost 1 base, and 10 bases lay between the germline ends. The germline CDR1 and CDR2 sequences are SNHLY and FYNNEI. In DNA, the CDR3 is TGTGCCAGCATGGAGTGGGGCCAAGAGACCCAGTACTTC. As protein: CASMEWGQETQYF.

The table lists this clonotype with many counts. This sequence joins TRBV18 and TRBJ1-1, with a tentative D call TRBD1 (6 bases). The germline V gene encodes CDR1 KGHSH and CDR2 LQKENI. The CDR3 runs to 16 residues. The V gene lost 3 bases and the J gene lost 0 bases, with 14 bases spanning the gap. CDR3 region: CASSPRTAQMNTEAFF. The CDR3 DNA sequence: TGTGCCAGCTCACCCAGGACAGCCCAAATGAACACTGAAGCTTTCTTT.

The chain couples TRBV6-5 to TRBJ2-7; D might be TRBD2 (5 bases). Trimming removed 8 bases at V and 1 base at J, with 18 bases between. The CDR3 is made up of 15 amino acids. CDR1 MNHEY and CDR2 SVGAGI come from the germline V gene. This chain's CDR3 is CASASSRSGSYEQYF. In DNA, the CDR3 is TGTGCCAGCGCCTCCTCGAGGTCGGGGTCCTACGAGCAGTACTTC.

In its sample, this clonotype was seen many times. The chain couples TRBV7-2 to TRBJ2-2; D not certain. The CDR3 has 13 residues. The germline V gene has CDR1 SGHTA and CDR2 FQGNSA. The V end was cut by 5 bases, the J end by 4 bases, with 8 bases between. CDR3 protein: CASSPIPTGELFF. The CDR3 DNA reads TGTGCCAGCAGCCCGATTCCCACCGGGGAGCTGTTTTTT. Based on the CDR3 plus reference TRBV7-2 and TRBJ2-2, the full variable domain is GAGVSQSPSNKVTEKGKDVELRCDPISGHTALYWYRQSLGQGLEFLIYFQGNSAPDKSGLPSDRFSAERTGGSVSTLTIQRTQQEDSAVYLCASSPIPTGELFFGEGSRLTVL.

This clonotype has a count of ten or more. CDR3 nucleotides: TGTGCCAGCAGCCAAGATGGGATAGGGAGGGAGCAGTACTTC. Amino acids: CASSQDGIGREQYF. The chain combines TRBV3-1 with TRBJ2-7; a weak D match, TRBD2 (6 bases). Trimming pared 0 bases from V and 7 bases from J, leaving 13 bases between. The CDR3 spans 14 residues. Germline V gives CDR1 LGHDT, CDR2 YNNKEL (reference sequence).

The chain recombines TRBV5-1 with TRBJ2-5; possibly TRBD2 for D (5 bases). The CDR3 totals 17 residues. V dropped 4 bases and J dropped 5 bases, with 24 bases sitting between them. Per the germline V gene, CDR1 is SGHRS and CDR2 is YFSETQ. The CDR3 sequence: CASSPASPRLGVETQYF. The CDR3 DNA reads TGCGCCAGCAGCCCCGCCAGTCCGAGGCTCGGGGTGGAGACCCAGTACTTC.

This clonotype occurred many times. The CDR3 region is CASSQSSYSGGYTF. The CDR3 DNA follows: TGTGCCAGCAGCCAATCGAGTTATTCGGGCGGCTACACCTTC. The V and J genes are TRBV16 and TRBJ1-2; D uncertain. This CDR3 comprises 14 residues. Germline V lookup: CDR1 KGHSY, CDR2 FQNENV. V was cut by 0 bases and J by 8 bases, with 13 bases left in between.

This clonotype was observed a handful of times. The CDR3 region has the DNA TGTGCCTCCCGGGATGGCTATCAGCCCCAGCATTTT. It yields the protein CASRDGYQPQHF. V usage is TRBV28 and J usage is TRBJ1-5; D not resolved. Trimming took off 11 bases at V and 5 bases at J, with 13 bases between the two ends. The CDR3 runs to 12 residues. The germline V gene has CDR1 MDHEN and CDR2 SYDVKM.

This clonotype has at least ten counts. This chain connects TRBV5-1 to TRBJ2-3; tentative D call: TRBD2 (5 bases). V was shortened by 1 base and J by 4 bases, with 10 bases between the two germline ends. This CDR3 is 14 amino acids long. Germline V gene data show CDR1 as SGHRS and CDR2 as YFSETQ. The CDR3 reads CASSLQEGPDTQYF. Here the CDR3 DNA reads TGCGCCAGCAGCTTGCAAGAGGGTCCAGATACGCAGTATTTT.

Many counts were recorded for this clonotype. CDR3 DNA sequence: TGTGCCAGCAGCTTTTTGTACACTAGAATAAACATTCAGTACTTC. It yields the protein CASSFLYTRINIQYF. The chain uses TRBV7-2 and TRBJ2-4; TRBD2 is a possible D gene (5 bases). Deletions cut 3 bases from V and 6 bases from J, with 15 bases between. Germline CDR1 reads SGHTA; CDR2 reads FQGNSA. The CDR3 totals 15 residues.

This clonotype was detected ten times or more. The chain carries TRBV6-2 or TRBV6-3 and TRBJ2-3; the match to TRBD2 covers 8 bases. Germline values: CDR1 MNHEY, CDR2 SVGEGT. This CDR3 is 16 amino acids long. Unmatched junction bases numbered 11, after V lost 3 bases and J lost 6 bases. The CDR3 region has the DNA TGTGCCAGCAGTTATCCGGGGGGGGCCGGAATGGATACGCAGTATTTT. Its protein product is CASSYPGGAGMDTQYF.

V usage is TRBV29-1 and J usage is TRBJ2-3, with D maybe TRBD2 (7 bases). The germline CDR1 and CDR2 sequences are SQVTM and ANQGSEA. V gave up 3 bases and J gave up 4 bases, with 14 bases separating them. This CDR3 contains 14 residues. CDR3 DNA: TGCAGCGTTGAGACGGGGGGCAGCGCAGATACGCAGTATTTT. Translation: CSVETGGSADTQYF.

This clonotype was counted ten times or more. This chain connects TRBV13 to TRBJ2-7; D could derive from TRBD1 or TRBD2 (6 bases each). The ends were cut back, 11 bases at V and 0 bases at J, with 11 bases in the middle. CDR3 size: 12 residues. CDR1 is PRHDT, CDR2 FYEKMQ, per germline (reference sequence). CDR3 residues: CASRGASYEQYF. The CDR3 coding sequence is TGTGCCTCTAGGGGGGCCTCCTACGAGCAGTACTTC.

This clonotype was counted at least ten times. This sequence joins TRBV28 and TRBJ2-7; TRBD1 matches at 7 bases. The germline V gene has CDR1 MDHEN and CDR2 SYDVKM. This CDR3 has 13 amino acids. Trimming at V came to 8 bases and at J to 3 bases, leaving 7 bases not matched to a gene. The CDR3 DNA sequence: TGTGCCAGCGGGCGAGGGACAGTCTACGAGCAGTACTTC. Translation gives CASGRGTVYEQYF. Full variable domain (rest looked up from reference TRBV28 and TRBJ2-7): DVKVTQSSRYLVKRTGEKVFLECVQDMDHENMFWYRQDPGLGLRLIYFSYDVKMKEKGDIPEGYSVSREKKERFSLILESASTNQTSMYLCASGRGTVYEQYFGPGTRLTVT.

The rearrangement links TRBV3-1 to TRBJ2-7; 7 bases are a match to TRBD1. Looked up from germline, CDR1 is LGHDT and CDR2 is YNNKEL (reference sequence). The CDR3 covers 16 residues. V shed 6 bases, J shed 1 base, and the junction held 12 bases outside the gene matches. Here the CDR3 reads CASRHLGGGKSYEQYF. The CDR3 DNA reads as TGTGCCAGCAGACACCTAGGGGGCGGAAAGTCCTACGAGCAGTACTTC.

V is TRBV12-3 or TRBV12-4 and J is TRBJ1-2; a weak D match, TRBD1 (6 bases). Trimming took 5 bases from V and 2 from J, leaving 15 bases between them. The CDR3 runs to 15 residues. The CDR3 loop reads CASSARDRPNYGYTF. The CDR3 DNA reads TGTGCCAGCAGTGCACGCGACAGGCCGAACTATGGCTACACCTTC.